The table lists the clone carrying this T cell receptor (beta chain) with many counts. Its antigen remains unidentified. Extraction of total RNA was performed on unfractionated whole blood. The CDR3 has 12 residues. V was pared by 3 bases and J by 9 bases, with 6 bases between. The germline gives CDR1 SEHNR, CDR2 FQNEAQ (reference sequence). This specimen belongs to a study of human T cells and chemical hapten exposure. Background on the study: The variation in per-sample TCR yields arose mainly from small differences in pooled library volumes. Notes on the study in general: Unchanged with DPC sensitization were TCRs above 1 in 1000 frequency.

The library labeled individual cDNA molecules by adding unique molecular identifiers to them. In the study's own analysis: Between about 23,224 and 750,000 TCRs appeared in each sample, and the median stood at around 92,000. In TCRdb, the reads were re-called with MiXCR into one record per CDR3 protein. It is TCRdb's table, rather than the study itself, that gives the V and J calls and clone size. The sample lists around 120,000 distinct CDR3 sequences; less than 10% were seen once. Sequenced material: whole blood. The chain couples TRBV7-9 to TRBJ1-6; no definite D call. The clonotype comes from a human donor in good health. Some clones in this sample may be carry-over from other donors' samples. This CDR3 is CASSLQASPLHF. For the CDR3, the DNA is TGTGCCAGCAGCTTGCAGGCTTCACCCCTCCACTTT.